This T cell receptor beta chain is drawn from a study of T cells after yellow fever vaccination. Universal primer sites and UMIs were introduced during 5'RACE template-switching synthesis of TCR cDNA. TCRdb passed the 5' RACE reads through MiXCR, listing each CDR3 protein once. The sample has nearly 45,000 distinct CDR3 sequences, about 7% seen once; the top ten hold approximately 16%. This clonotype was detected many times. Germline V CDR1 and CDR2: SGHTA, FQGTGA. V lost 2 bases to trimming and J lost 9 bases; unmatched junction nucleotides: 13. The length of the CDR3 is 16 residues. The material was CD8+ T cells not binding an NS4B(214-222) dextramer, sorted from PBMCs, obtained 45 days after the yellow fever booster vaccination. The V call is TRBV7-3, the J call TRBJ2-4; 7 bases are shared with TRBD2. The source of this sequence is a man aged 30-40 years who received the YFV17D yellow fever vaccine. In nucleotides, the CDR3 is TGTGCCAGCAGCTTACGTCTAGCGGACCCTTACAGCATTCAGTACTTC. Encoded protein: CASSLRLADPYSIQYF.